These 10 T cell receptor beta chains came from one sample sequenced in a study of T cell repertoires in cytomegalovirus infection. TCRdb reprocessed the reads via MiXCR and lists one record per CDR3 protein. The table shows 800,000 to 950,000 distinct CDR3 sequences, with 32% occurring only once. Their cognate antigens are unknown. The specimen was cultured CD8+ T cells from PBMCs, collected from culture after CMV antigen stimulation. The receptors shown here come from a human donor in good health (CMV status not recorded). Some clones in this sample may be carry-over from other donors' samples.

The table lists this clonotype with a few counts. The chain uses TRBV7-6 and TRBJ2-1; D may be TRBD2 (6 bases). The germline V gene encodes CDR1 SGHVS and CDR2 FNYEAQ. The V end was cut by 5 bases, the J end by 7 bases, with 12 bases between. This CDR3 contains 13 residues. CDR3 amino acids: CASSPDGGNEQFF. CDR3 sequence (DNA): TGTGCCAGCAGCCCGGACGGAGGGAATGAGCAGTTCTTC.

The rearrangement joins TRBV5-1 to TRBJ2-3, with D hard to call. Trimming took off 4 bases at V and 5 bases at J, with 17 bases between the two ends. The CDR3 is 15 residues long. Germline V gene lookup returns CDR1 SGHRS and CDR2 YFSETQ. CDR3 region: CASSRDPGPEDTQYF. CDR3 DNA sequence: TGCGCCAGCAGCAGAGACCCTGGTCCTGAAGATACGCAGTATTTT.

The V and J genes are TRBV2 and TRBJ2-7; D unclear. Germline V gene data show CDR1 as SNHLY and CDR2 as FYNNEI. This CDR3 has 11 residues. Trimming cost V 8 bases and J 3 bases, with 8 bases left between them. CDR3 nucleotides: TGTGCCAGCCCAGGCCTCTACGAGCAGTACGTC. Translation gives CASPGLYEQYV.

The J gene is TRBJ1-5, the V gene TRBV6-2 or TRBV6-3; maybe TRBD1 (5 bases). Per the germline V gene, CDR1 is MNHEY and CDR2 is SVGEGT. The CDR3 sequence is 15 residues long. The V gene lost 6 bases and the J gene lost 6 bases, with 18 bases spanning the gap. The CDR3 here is CASRSDSHHRQPQHF. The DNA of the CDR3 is TGTGCCAGCAGATCCGACAGCCACCATCGTCAGCCCCAGCATTTT.

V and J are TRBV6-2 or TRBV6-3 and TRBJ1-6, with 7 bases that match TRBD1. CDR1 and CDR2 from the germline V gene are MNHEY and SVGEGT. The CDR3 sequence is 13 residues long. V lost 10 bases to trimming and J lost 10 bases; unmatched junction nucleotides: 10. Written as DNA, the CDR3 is TGTGCCAACAACGACAGGGTGGACTCACCCCTCCACTTT. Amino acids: CANNDRVDSPLHF.

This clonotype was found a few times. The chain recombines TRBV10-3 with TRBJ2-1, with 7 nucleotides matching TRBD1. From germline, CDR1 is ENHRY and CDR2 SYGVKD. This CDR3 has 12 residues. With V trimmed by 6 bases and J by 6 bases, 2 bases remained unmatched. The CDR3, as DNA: TGTGCCATCAGGACAGGGTCCAATGAGCAGTTCTTC. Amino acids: CAIRTGSNEQFF.

The CDR3 DNA reads as TGTGCCAGCAGCGTAGGAGGTGGAGGGCAGGGGCAGTATTTT. Residues: CASSVGGGGQGQYF. The chain has TRBV9 and TRBJ2-3; D is perhaps TRBD2 (6 bases). This CDR3 contains 14 residues. V shed 0 bases and J shed 11 bases, with 16 bases lying between them. Germline-derived CDR1 and CDR2 are SGDLS and YYNGEE. The full variable domain, completed using reference TRBV9 and TRBJ2-3, is DSGVTQTPKHLITATGQRVTLRCSPRSGDLSVYWYQQSLDQGLQFLIQYYNGEERAKGNILERFSAQQFPDLHSELNLSSLELGDSALYFCASSVGGGGQGQYFGPGTRLTVL.

The CDR3: CASSYPGQVYGYTF. In DNA form, the CDR3 reads TGTGCCAGCAGTTACCCGGGACAGGTCTATGGCTACACCTTC. The chain uses TRBV6-6 and TRBJ1-2; 8 bases fit TRBD1. The germline CDR1 and CDR2 sequences are MNHNY and SVGAGI (reference sequence). CDR3 length equals 14 residues. The trim removed 2 bases at V and 4 bases at J, leaving 3 bases unmatched.

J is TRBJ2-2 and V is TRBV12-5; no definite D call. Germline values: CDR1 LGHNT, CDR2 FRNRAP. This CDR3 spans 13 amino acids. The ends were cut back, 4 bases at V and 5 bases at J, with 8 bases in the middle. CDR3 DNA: TGTGCTAGTGGTTCCCCCATTACCGGGGAGCTGTTTTTT. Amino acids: CASGSPITGELFF. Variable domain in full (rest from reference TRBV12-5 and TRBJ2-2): DARVTQTPRHKVTEMGQEVTMRCQPILGHNTVFWYRQTMMQGLELLAYFRNRAPLDDSGMPKDRFSAEMPDATLATLKIQPSEPRDSAVYFCASGSPITGELFFGEGSRLTVL.

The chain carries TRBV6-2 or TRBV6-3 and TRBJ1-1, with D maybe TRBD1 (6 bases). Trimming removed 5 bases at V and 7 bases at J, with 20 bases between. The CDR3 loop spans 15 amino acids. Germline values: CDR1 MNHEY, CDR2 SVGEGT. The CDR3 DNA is TGTGCCAGCAGTCAAAGAGGGGGAATCGGGGGTGAAGCTTTCTTT. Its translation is CASSQRGGIGGEAFF.